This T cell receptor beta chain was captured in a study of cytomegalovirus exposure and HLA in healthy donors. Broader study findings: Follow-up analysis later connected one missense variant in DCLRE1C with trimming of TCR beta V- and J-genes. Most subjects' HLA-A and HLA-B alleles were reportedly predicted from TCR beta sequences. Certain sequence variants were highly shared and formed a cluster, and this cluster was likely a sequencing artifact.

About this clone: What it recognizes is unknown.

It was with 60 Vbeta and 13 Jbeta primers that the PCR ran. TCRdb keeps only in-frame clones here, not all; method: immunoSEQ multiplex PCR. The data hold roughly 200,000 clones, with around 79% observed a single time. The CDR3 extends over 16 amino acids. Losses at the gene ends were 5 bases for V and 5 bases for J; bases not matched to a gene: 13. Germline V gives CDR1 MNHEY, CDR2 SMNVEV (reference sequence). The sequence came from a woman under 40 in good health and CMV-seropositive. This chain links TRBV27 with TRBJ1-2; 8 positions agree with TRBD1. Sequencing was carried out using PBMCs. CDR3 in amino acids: CASSPWADRGKYGYTF. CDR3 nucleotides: TGTGCCAGCAGTCCTTGGGCCGACAGGGGAAAATATGGCTACACCTTC.